The 5 T cell receptor beta chains reported below all come from one sample, sequenced in a study of cytomegalovirus exposure and HLA in healthy donors. PCR was performed using 60 Vbeta and 13 Jbeta primers. Libraries were prepared by immunoSEQ multiplex PCR; TCRdb keeps only in-frame clonotypes and omits some of them. The table includes some 99,000 clones, 65% to 90% detected once. The sequencing sample was made of PBMCs. All receptors come from a woman aged 25 to 39 in good health and CMV-seronegative.

The count of this clone is one. The chain has TRBV18 and TRBJ2-7, with TRBD1 matching over 7 bases. Germline CDR1 is KGHSH and CDR2 is LQKENI. The CDR3 sequence is 12 residues long. The CDR3 coding sequence is TGTGGCACGAGGGGGCAAGCCTACGAGCAGTACTTC. This encodes CGTRGQAYEQYF.

The chain is built from TRBV15 and TRBJ2-7; D possibly corresponds to TRBD1 (5 bases). Germline V lookup: CDR1 LNHNV, CDR2 YYDKDF (reference sequence). V was cut by 0 bases and J by 6 bases, with 15 bases left in between. This CDR3 region has 15 residues. The CDR3 nucleotides are TGTGCCACCAGCAGAGACAGGGTTGGTTCCGGCGAGCAGTACTTC. Translation: CATSRDRVGSGEQYF.

The chain links TRBV10-3 to TRBJ1-1, with 8 bases identical to TRBD1. The CDR3 is made up of 14 amino acids. V shed 6 bases, J shed 3 bases, and the junction held 6 bases outside the gene matches. Germline assignment: CDR1 ENHRY and CDR2 SYGVKD. The CDR3 here is CAIRVTGEDTEAFF. The CDR3 nucleotides are TGTGCCATCAGGGTGACAGGGGAGGACACTGAAGCTTTCTTT.

The chain couples TRBV7-9 to TRBJ2-2; D not resolved. The germline CDR1 and CDR2 sequences are SEHNR and FQNEAQ (reference sequence). V shed 3 bases and J shed 4 bases, with 6 bases lying between them. The CDR3 totals 13 residues. The CDR3 loop is CASSFDITGELFF. The CDR3 bases are TGTGCCAGCAGCTTCGACATCACCGGGGAGCTGTTTTTT.

In its sample, this clone was seen once. The rearrangement joins TRBV2 to TRBJ2-7, with D possibly matching TRBD1 (5 bases). The CDR3 has 12 amino acids. Between the trimmed V and J ends, which lost 5 bases and 7 bases, there was a span of 12 bases. The V gene's germline CDR1 is SNHLY and CDR2 FYNNEI. DNA of the CDR3: TGTGCCAGCAGTCGAGCCAGACAGGAGCAGTACTTC. Translating it yields CASSRARQEQYF.